Below are 2 T cell receptor beta chains sequenced from a single sample in a study of blood T cell repertoires in COVID-19. Using immunoSEQ multiplex PCR, the repertoire was profiled, and TCRdb retains in-frame clones only, with some absent. In the table there are roughly 90,000 clones, about 91% of which are singletons. The sample consisted of peripheral blood. The receptors were gathered from a woman over 75 with active COVID-19.

The chain combines TRBV14 with TRBJ2-7, with 11 bases fitting TRBD2. With V trimmed by 1 base and J by 6 bases, 8 bases remained unmatched. The CDR3 has 16 amino acids. Germline V lookup: CDR1 SGHDN, CDR2 FVKESK. In DNA, the CDR3 is TGTGCCAGCAGCCAAGGACTAGCGGGACGGAGTCTCGAGCAGTACTTC. As protein: CASSQGLAGRSLEQYF.

CDR3 nucleotide sequence: TGTGCCAGCAGCGTAGAGACTAGCCGCACAGATACGCAGTATTTT. Encoded protein: CASSVETSRTDTQYF. V and J are TRBV9 and TRBJ2-3; 7 positions agree with TRBD2. The V segment lost 0 bases and the J segment 1 base; nucleotides outside the gene matches: 2. This CDR3 region has 15 residues. The germline gives CDR1 SGDLS, CDR2 YYNGEE.